This note documents a single T cell receptor (beta chain) sequence. This sample is drawn from a study of blood T cell repertoires in COVID-19. On the study more broadly: Both acute and convalescent COVID-19 samples were obtained from the United States, Italy and Spain. PBMCs, B-cell-depleted T cells, or T cells were the source of the cDNA or gDNA that made up the material.

This CDR3 spans 16 amino acids. V was trimmed by 6 bases and J by 0 bases, leaving 13 bases between them. Per germline, CDR1 SGHRS and CDR2 YFSETQ. Per the original methods: It was from reference gene primer amplification that nucleated cell counts were estimated. Assay used: immunoSEQ multiplex PCR; TCRdb lists only in-frame clones, some missing. V and J calls and clone size are copied from that table; D and trimming were computed from the DNA. The sample lists almost 250,000 clones, around 89% occurring once. Residents of 24 US areas, aged 18 to 89 years, made up the participants. The chain recombines TRBV5-1 with TRBJ2-6; tentative D call: TRBD2 (6 bases). The sequenced sample consisted of PBMCs or T cells enriched from blood (not recorded which). This TCR derives from a woman aged 25 to 39 who had recovered from COVID-19. DNA for the CDR3: TGCGCCAGCACTTCAAGGAGGGCCTCTGGGGCCAACGTCCTGACTTTC. Its protein is CASTSRRASGANVLTF. Supplemented by reference TRBV5-1 and TRBJ2-6, the full variable domain reads KAGVTQTPRYLIKTRGQQVTLSCSPISGHRSVSWYQQTPGQGLQFLFEYFSETQRNKGNFPGRFSGRQFSNSRSEMNVSTLELGDSALYLCASTSRRASGANVLTFGAGSRLTVL.